These 26 T cell receptor beta chains were all obtained from the same sample, sequenced in a study of blood T cell repertoires in COVID-19. Sequencing used immunoSEQ multiplex PCR; TCRdb keeps in-frame clones, though not all of them. The sample yields approximately 150,000 clones, almost 90% seen once. Sequencing was done on a sample of peripheral blood. These receptors all come from a woman between 55 and 75 years old with acute or convalescent COVID-19.

The chain recombines TRBV28 with TRBJ2-5; the D is unclear. Trimming cost V 7 bases and J 0 bases, with 6 bases left between them. The CDR3 length is 12 residues. Germline values: CDR1 MDHEN, CDR2 SYDVKM. The CDR3 DNA reads as TGTGCCAGCACCGACAACCAAGAGACCCAGTACTTC. Its protein is CASTDNQETQYF.

The chain joins TRBV7-9 to TRBJ1-2; 7 bases fit TRBD1. The CDR3 consists of 15 residues. Germline CDR1 reads SEHNR; CDR2 reads FQNEAQ (reference sequence). The V segment lost 1 base and the J segment 3 bases; nucleotides outside the gene matches: 5. Here the CDR3 reads CASSLVVRGYYGYTF. The CDR3 DNA sequence: TGTGCCAGCAGCTTAGTGGTCAGGGGGTACTATGGCTACACCTTC.

The table lists this clone with a count of one. The chain is built from TRBV19 and TRBJ1-1; no definite D call. With 2 bases removed from V and 7 bases from J, the gap between germline ends came to 11 bases. Germline values: CDR1 LNHDA, CDR2 SQIVND (reference sequence). The CDR3 runs to 13 residues. The CDR3, as DNA: TGTGCCAGTAGTATAATTCACCGGGATGAAGCTTTCTTT. This codes for CASSIIHRDEAFF.

The genes are TRBV28 and TRBJ2-3; tentative D call: TRBD2 (7 bases). The CDR3 totals 16 residues. V lost 3 bases and J lost 3, with 16 bases in between. The germline gives CDR1 MDHEN, CDR2 SYDVKM. CDR3 DNA sequence: TGTGCCAGCAGTTTTAATCCACAGGGACTAACAGATACGCAGTATTTT. This gives the protein CASSFNPQGLTDTQYF. Based on the CDR3 plus reference TRBV28 and TRBJ2-3, the full variable domain is DVKVTQSSRYLVKRTGEKVFLECVQDMDHENMFWYRQDPGLGLRLIYFSYDVKMKEKGDIPEGYSVSREKKERFSLILESASTNQTSMYLCASSFNPQGLTDTQYFGPGTRLTVL.

The J gene is TRBJ1-2, the V gene TRBV5-1, with TRBD1 identical over 7 bases. Germline values: CDR1 SGHRS, CDR2 YFSETQ. Trimming cost V 4 bases and J 3 bases; bases outside gene matches: 9. CDR3 length equals 15 residues. The CDR3 here is CASSPAWGTDYGYTF. The CDR3, as DNA: TGCGCCAGCAGCCCGGCTTGGGGGACAGACTATGGCTACACCTTC. The complete variable domain, with remaining parts taken from reference TRBV5-1 and TRBJ1-2, reads KAGVTQTPRYLIKTRGQQVTLSCSPISGHRSVSWYQQTPGQGLQFLFEYFSETQRNKGNFPGRFSGRQFSNSRSEMNVSTLELGDSALYLCASSPAWGTDYGYTFGSGTRLTVV.

This chain connects TRBV2 to TRBJ1-2; 7 bases agree with TRBD1. V dropped 0 bases and J dropped 7; count of bases not matched to a gene: 5. The length of the CDR3 is 14 residues. In germline, CDR1 is SNHLY, CDR2 FYNNEI. The CDR3 region has the DNA TGTGCCAGCAGTGAAGCGCGACAGGGTCGTGGCTACACCTTC. Translated, it gives CASSEARQGRGYTF.

V and J are TRBV28 and TRBJ2-7; 9 nucleotides align to TRBD1. With V trimmed by 1 base and J by 4 bases, 5 bases remained unmatched. The CDR3 is 15 amino acids. The germline gives CDR1 MDHEN, CDR2 SYDVKM. The CDR3 is CASSLSDRGLYEQYF. DNA of the CDR3: TGTGCCAGCAGTTTATCGGACAGGGGACTATACGAGCAGTACTTC.

A few counts support this clone. The rearrangement links TRBV7-9 to TRBJ1-1, with D possibly being TRBD1 (6 bases). The germline gives CDR1 SEHNR, CDR2 FQNEAQ (reference sequence). CDR3 length: 14 residues. The V and J ends lost 1 base and 6 bases respectively, with 12 bases between them. The CDR3 DNA sequence: TGTGCCAGCAGCTTAGGGACAGTATCTTCTGAAGCTTTCTTT. The encoded protein is CASSLGTVSSEAFF. The entire variable domain, with the rest obtained from reference TRBV7-9 and TRBJ1-1, is as follows: DTGVSQNPRHKITKRGQNVTFRCDPISEHNRLYWYRQTLGQGPEFLTYFQNEAQLEKSRLLSDRFSAERPKGSFSTLEIQRTEQGDSAMYLCASSLGTVSSEAFFGQGTRLTVV.

The V call is TRBV2, the J call TRBJ2-7; no clear D gene. Germline loops: CDR1 SNHLY, CDR2 FYNNEI. With 7 bases removed from V and 6 bases from J, the gap between germline ends came to 16 bases. This CDR3 contains 13 residues. CDR3 sequence: CASTQMSESEQYF. CDR3 nucleotides: TGTGCCAGCACCCAAATGTCGGAGAGCGAGCAGTACTTC.

The CDR3 sequence: CASSYRDSRNTEAFF. Written as DNA, the CDR3 is TGTGCCAGCAGTTACCGGGACAGTAGGAACACTGAAGCTTTCTTT. The chain links TRBV6-2 or TRBV6-3 to TRBJ1-1; 7 nucleotides match TRBD1. V lost 2 bases to trimming and J lost 1 base; unmatched junction nucleotides: 4. Germline V gene lookup returns CDR1 MNHEY and CDR2 SVGEGT. The CDR3 runs 15 residues.

The rearrangement joins TRBV6-5 to TRBJ1-1, with unresolved D. Germline loops: CDR1 MNHEY, CDR2 SVGAGI. This CDR3 contains 13 residues. V lost 6 bases, J lost 0 bases, and 8 bases lay in between. CDR3 DNA: TGTGCCAGCAGGGCCCGTATGAACACTGAAGCTTTCTTT. It encodes CASRARMNTEAFF.

The chain has TRBV6-2 or TRBV6-3 and TRBJ1-1; D unresolved. Germline V gene lookup returns CDR1 MNHEY and CDR2 SVGEGT. The V and J ends lost 1 base and 1 base respectively, with 7 bases between them. This CDR3 spans 14 amino acids. The CDR3 DNA reads TGTGCCAGCAGTTACTATCAGTGGAACACTGAAGCTTTCTTT. Amino acid sequence: CASSYYQWNTEAFF.

V and J are TRBV7-2 and TRBJ2-4, with 13 bases lining up with TRBD2. Per the germline V gene, CDR1 is SGHTA and CDR2 is FQGNSA. This CDR3 is 17 amino acids long. The V and J ends lost 4 bases and 9 bases, in that order; junction bases with no gene match: 12. The CDR3 DNA is TGTGCCAGCAGCTCAACTAGCGGGGGGGGTGGGTTTAGCATTCAGTACTTC. Its translation: CASSSTSGGGGFSIQYF. Full variable domain (outside the CDR3, taken from reference TRBV7-2 and TRBJ2-4): GAGVSQSPSNKVTEKGKDVELRCDPISGHTALYWYRQSLGQGLEFLIYFQGNSAPDKSGLPSDRFSAERTGGSVSTLTIQRTQQEDSAVYLCASSSTSGGGGFSIQYFGAGTRLSVL.

This clone was seen a single time. The gene calls are TRBV5-8 and TRBJ1-2, with 8 bases aligning to TRBD1. Germline CDR1 reads SGHTS; CDR2 reads YDEGEE. There are 12 residues in the CDR3. J gave up 7 bases and V 4 bases, and 3 bases lay outside the gene matches. The CDR3 is CASSQDRVGYTF. In nucleotides, the CDR3 is TGTGCCAGCAGCCAGGACAGGGTTGGCTACACCTTC.

The chain links TRBV6-5 to TRBJ2-7; 11 bases match TRBD1. Trimming took 7 bases from V and 6 from J; bases not matched to a gene: 11. There are 15 residues in the CDR3. Germline V gives CDR1 MNHEY, CDR2 SVGAGI. CDR3 nucleotide sequence: TGTGCCAGCAAGTTACAGGGGACAGGGGGTACCGAGCAGTACTTC. Translation: CASKLQGTGGTEQYF.

In the case of this clone: Other nucleotide sequences in the sample specify the same CDR3. The rearrangement links TRBV6-2 or TRBV6-3 to TRBJ2-7; D perhaps matches TRBD2 (5 bases). From germline, CDR1 is MNHEY and CDR2 SVGEGT. The V gene lost 6 bases and the J gene lost 3 bases, with 12 bases spanning the gap. The CDR3 is 13 residues long. The chain's CDR3 is CASSLGESYEQYF. In DNA form, the CDR3 reads TGTGCCAGCAGCCTCGGGGAAAGCTACGAGCAGTACTTC.

CDR3 region: CASSHPHPRDRVLLSYEQYF. In DNA form, the CDR3 reads TGTGCCAGCAGCCACCCCCACCCCCGGGACAGGGTGCTACTCTCCTACGAGCAGTACTTC. The chain has TRBV3-1 (or the pseudogene TRBV3-2) and TRBJ2-7; TRBD1 matches 9 bases. Per the germline V gene, CDR1 is LGHDT and CDR2 is YNNKEL (reference sequence). This CDR3 has 20 amino acids. The junction had 18 bases not matched to a gene; V was cut back by 3 bases and J by 0 bases.

The chain joins TRBV5-6 to TRBJ1-1; no firm D call. The V gene lost 4 bases and the J gene lost 2 bases, with 15 bases spanning the gap. CDR1 is SGHDT and CDR2 is YYEEEE in the germline V gene. The CDR3 consists of 15 residues. CDR3 DNA sequence: TGTGCCAGCAGCCCCATATCTCCGGGAAACACTGAAGCTTTCTTT. Protein product: CASSPISPGNTEAFF.

The V and J genes are TRBV19 and TRBJ1-3; D is perhaps TRBD1 (6 bases). V was cut by 5 bases and J by 1 base, with 12 bases left in between. CDR1 and CDR2 from the germline V gene are LNHDA and SQIVND (reference sequence). The CDR3 length is 15 residues. Written as DNA, the CDR3 is TGTGCCAGTAGTGCCAGGGGTTTGTCTGGAAACACCATATATTTT. Translating it yields CASSARGLSGNTIYF.

This clone was observed a few times. The chain couples TRBV5-1 to TRBJ1-1; D is possibly TRBD1 (5 bases). V lost 0 bases and J lost 7, with 22 bases in between. This CDR3 has 17 amino acids. Germline V gene sequence: CDR1 SGHRS, CDR2 YFSETQ. The CDR3 region is CASSLAGGAGGKVEAFF. The CDR3 DNA is TGCGCCAGCAGCTTGGCCGGAGGCGCCGGGGGGAAAGTTGAAGCTTTCTTT.

This chain connects TRBV5-4 to TRBJ1-1; 8 positions match TRBD1. This CDR3 has 14 amino acids. Trimming at V came to 5 bases and at J to 2 bases, leaving 5 bases not matched to a gene. CDR1 is SGHNT, CDR2 YYREEE, per germline (reference sequence). The CDR3 loop reads CASSFDRGNTEAFF. In nucleotides, the CDR3 is TGTGCCAGCAGTTTTGACAGGGGAAACACTGAAGCTTTCTTT.

The V and J genes are TRBV4-2 and TRBJ1-1, with D perhaps matching TRBD1 (6 bases). The CDR3 is 13 amino acids. V was trimmed by 8 bases and J by 6 bases, leaving 16 bases between them. Germline CDR1 and CDR2: LGHNA and YNFKEQ. For the CDR3, the DNA is TGTGCCAGCCTTGGACAGAGCTTCGCTGAAGCTTTCTTT. As protein: CASLGQSFAEAFF.

The chain carries TRBV5-6 and TRBJ1-4; 9 nucleotides align to TRBD1. Trimming cost V 4 bases and J 8 bases; bases outside gene matches: 12. The CDR3 is made up of 16 amino acids. Germline-derived CDR1 and CDR2 are SGHDT and YYEEEE. This chain's CDR3 is CASSPSFGTGREKLFF. The CDR3 coding sequence is TGTGCCAGCAGCCCCTCATTTGGGACAGGGAGGGAAAAACTGTTTTTT.

The V and J genes are TRBV28 and TRBJ2-7; D is possibly TRBD1 (5 bases). Germline CDR1 is MDHEN and CDR2 is SYDVKM. Trimming removed 3 bases at V and 4 bases at J, with 10 bases between. This CDR3 has 13 residues. The DNA of the CDR3 is TGTGCCAGCAGTTTTCAGGGAACGTACGAGCAGTACTTC. Amino acids: CASSFQGTYEQYF.

This chain connects TRBV4-3 to TRBJ1-2; D is perhaps TRBD1 (6 bases). CDR3 length equals 16 residues. Germline CDR1 reads LGHNA; CDR2 reads YSLEER. Trimming cost V 3 bases and J 4 bases, with 18 bases left between them. The CDR3 loop reads CASSHYRTANLYGYTF. CDR3 DNA: TGCGCCAGCAGCCACTACCGGACAGCCAACCTCTATGGCTACACCTTC.

The chain links TRBV19 to TRBJ1-3; the D is unclear. Germline CDR1 reads LNHDA; CDR2 reads SQIVND (reference sequence). The CDR3 is made up of 13 amino acids. The V end was cut by 6 bases, the J end by 4 bases, with 10 bases between. The CDR3 region is CASRQLSGNTIYF. CDR3 nucleotides: TGTGCCAGTAGACAGCTTTCGGGAAACACCATATATTTT.